The 8 T cell receptor beta chains below were found in one sample sequenced in a study of T-cell reconstitution after alpha-beta-depleted transplantation in children. Unique molecular identifiers were incorporated when the TCRbeta library was constructed. One entry per CDR3 protein, called by TCRdb with MiXCR from the PCR reads. This sample has 450,000 to 600,000 distinct CDR3 sequences; roughly 13% occur once, and the top ten carry 2% to 2.5%. Sample: PBMCs, mostly from graft donor cells, taken 360 days after TCRalphabeta/CD19-depleted stem cell transplant. The origin of the receptors is a male patient aged 10-17 years who had a stem cell transplant for acute myeloid leukemia, so the T cells may come from the graft donor.

This rearrangement joins TRBV20-1 to TRBJ2-2; possible D gene TRBD1, 5 bases. The CDR3 spans 17 residues. The ends were cut back, 4 bases at V and 6 bases at J, with 24 bases in the middle. CDR1 and CDR2 from the germline V gene are DFQATT and SNEGSKA (reference sequence). The CDR3 DNA follows: TGCAGTGCTATAGGGGTGTGGCGAAAGGCTAACGCCGGGGAGCTGTTTTTT. Translated, it gives CSAIGVWRKANAGELFF.

In its sample, this clonotype was seen once. This chain joins TRBV5-1 and TRBJ2-5; TRBD2 matches 9 bases. Germline V CDR1 and CDR2: SGHRS, YFSETQ. The trim removed 0 bases at V and 5 bases at J, leaving 14 bases unmatched. The CDR3 runs to 18 residues. The chain's CDR3 is CASSLGALAGQEWETQYF. For the CDR3, the DNA is TGCGCCAGCAGCTTGGGGGCACTAGCGGGCCAGGAATGGGAGACCCAGTACTTC.

The V and J genes are TRBV20-1 and TRBJ2-7; unclear D gene. The ends were cut back, 2 bases at V and 3 bases at J, with 8 bases in the middle. The CDR3 is 12 residues long. In germline, CDR1 is DFQATT, CDR2 SNEGSKA (reference sequence). This CDR3 is CSARTWNYEQYF. The CDR3 coding sequence is TGCAGTGCTAGAACATGGAACTACGAGCAGTACTTC.

This sequence joins TRBV5-6 and TRBJ2-7, with 7 positions matching TRBD2. Germline CDR1 is SGHDT and CDR2 is YYEEEE. The junction had 4 bases not matched to a gene; V was cut back by 4 bases and J by 3 bases. The CDR3 runs to 13 residues. CDR3 sequence: CASSGRDYYEQYF. The DNA for the CDR3 is TGTGCCAGCAGCGGCCGGGACTACTACGAGCAGTACTTC.

The sample holds a few counts of this clonotype. The V gene is TRBV7-2, the J gene TRBJ2-5; 14 bases agree with TRBD2. V lost 4 bases to trimming and J lost 9 bases; unmatched junction nucleotides: 7. Germline V lookup: CDR1 SGHTA, CDR2 FQGNSA. CDR3 length: 15 amino acids. This CDR3 is CASSSGLAGAWAQYF. The CDR3 nucleotides read TGTGCCAGCAGCTCGGGACTAGCGGGAGCGTGGGCCCAGTACTTC. Full variable domain (missing parts from reference TRBV7-2 and TRBJ2-5): GAGVSQSPSNKVTEKGKDVELRCDPISGHTALYWYRQSLGQGLEFLIYFQGNSAPDKSGLPSDRFSAERTGGSVSTLTIQRTQQEDSAVYLCASSSGLAGAWAQYFGPGTRLLVL.

The chain links TRBV6-2 or TRBV6-3 to TRBJ2-5; 12 bases line up with TRBD2. This CDR3 region has 20 residues. Per germline, CDR1 MNHEY and CDR2 SVGEGT. The V gene end was trimmed by 6 bases and the J gene end by 2 bases; junction bases not matched to a gene: 19. CDR3 nucleotides: TGTGCCAGCAGCTTACTAGCGGGAGGCCCACCCTCTCAATCGCAAGAGACCCAGTACTTC. Protein sequence: CASSLLAGGPPSQSQETQYF.

This clonotype was seen many times. V usage is TRBV12-3 or TRBV12-4 and J usage is TRBJ2-1; TRBD1 aligns across 9 bases. With 5 bases clipped from V and 12 bases from J, the junction kept 14 bases outside the gene matches. The CDR3 is 15 amino acids. DNA of the CDR3: TGTGCCAGCAGTAGTCCGGGACAGGGAAAGTTTCGGCAGTTCTTC. This gives the protein CASSSPGQGKFRQFF.

The gene calls are TRBV24-1 and TRBJ2-1; 10 bases line up with TRBD2. The V gene end was trimmed by 3 bases and the J gene end by 3 bases; junction bases not matched to a gene: 4. This CDR3 is 16 amino acids long. Germline V gene data show CDR1 as KGHDR and CDR2 as SFDVKD. The CDR3 spells CATSDATSGLYNEQFF. The CDR3 DNA reads as TGTGCCACCAGTGATGCGACTAGCGGGCTCTACAATGAGCAGTTCTTC.